This TCR beta chain appears in the sequencing data of a study of cytomegalovirus exposure and HLA in healthy donors. Study conclusions and caveats: Altogether, 160 or so TCR beta chains were recorded as cytomegalovirus-associated.

TCRdb's copy holds only in-frame clones and misses some; the assay was immunoSEQ multiplex PCR. The sample lists 45,000 to 70,000 clones, around 90% occurring once. The CDR3 sequence is 17 residues long. Germline CDR1 reads MGHRA; CDR2 reads YSYEKL. V lost 0 bases, J lost 7 bases, and 8 bases stayed unmatched. About this clone itself: What it binds is unknown.

The receptor was derived from a young man in good health and CMV-seronegative. The V gene is TRBV4-1, the J gene TRBJ2-2; 10 nucleotides match TRBD2. The specimen was PBMCs. CDR3 amino acids: CASSQEMSGRALGELFF. The CDR3 nucleotides read TGCGCCAGCAGCCAAGAGATGAGCGGGAGGGCCCTCGGGGAGCTGTTTTTT.